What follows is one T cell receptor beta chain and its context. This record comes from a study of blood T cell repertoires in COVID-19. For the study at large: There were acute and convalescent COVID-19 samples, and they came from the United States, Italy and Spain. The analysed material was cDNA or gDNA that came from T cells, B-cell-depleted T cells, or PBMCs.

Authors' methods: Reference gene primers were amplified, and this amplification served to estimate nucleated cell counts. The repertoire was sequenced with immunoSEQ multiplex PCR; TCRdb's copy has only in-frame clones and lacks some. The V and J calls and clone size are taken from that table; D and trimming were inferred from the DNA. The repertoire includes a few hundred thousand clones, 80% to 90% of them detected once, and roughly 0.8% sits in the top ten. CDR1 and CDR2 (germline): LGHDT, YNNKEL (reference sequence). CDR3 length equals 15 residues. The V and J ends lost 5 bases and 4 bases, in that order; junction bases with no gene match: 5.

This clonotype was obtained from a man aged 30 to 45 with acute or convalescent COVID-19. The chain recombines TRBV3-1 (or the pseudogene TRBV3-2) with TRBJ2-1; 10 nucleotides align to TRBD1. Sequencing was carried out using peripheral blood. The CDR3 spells CASSDWDRGYNEQFF. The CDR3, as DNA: TGTGCCAGCAGCGACTGGGACAGGGGTTACAATGAGCAGTTCTTC.